Listed here are 21 T cell receptor beta chains from one sample, sequenced in a study of blood T cell repertoires in COVID-19. Some clones are missing from TCRdb's copy, which holds only in-frame ones; the method was immunoSEQ multiplex PCR. The sample includes roughly 230,000 clones, 75% to 85% of them seen just once. Input material: peripheral blood. All receptors derive from a woman aged 50 to 60 with acute or convalescent COVID-19.

The DNA for the CDR3 is TGTGCCAGCAGCCCCATGAGGACGGGAGGCAGCTACAATGAGCAGTTCTTC. Translating gives CASSPMRTGGSYNEQFF. The rearrangement joins TRBV28 to TRBJ2-1; 7 bases fit TRBD2. Germline V lookup: CDR1 MDHEN, CDR2 SYDVKM. The trim removed 6 bases at V and 3 bases at J, leaving 14 bases unmatched. CDR3 length: 17 amino acids.

This sequence joins TRBV5-1 and TRBJ1-1; 8 nucleotides match TRBD1. The CDR3 loop spans 13 amino acids. The trim removed 5 bases at V and 4 bases at J, leaving 4 bases unmatched. Germline V lookup: CDR1 SGHRS, CDR2 YFSETQ. CDR3 DNA: TGCGCCAGCAGGCTTGGGACAGGCACTGAAGCTTTCTTT. Its translation is CASRLGTGTEAFF.

The genes are TRBV5-6 and TRBJ2-5; 8 positions match TRBD1. Germline loops: CDR1 SGHDT, CDR2 YYEEEE. After removal of 1 base from V and 4 bases from J, the junction contained 3 bases not matched to a gene. The CDR3 sequence is 14 residues long. The CDR3 region is CASSLTGGGETQYF. The CDR3 bases are TGTGCCAGCAGCTTGACAGGGGGTGGAGAGACCCAGTACTTC. The full variable domain, its missing parts supplied by reference TRBV5-6 and TRBJ2-5, is DAGVTQSPTHLIKTRGQQVTLRCSPKSGHDTVSWYQQALGQGPQFIFQYYEEEERQRGNFPDRFSGHQFPNYSSELNVNALLLGDSALYLCASSLTGGGETQYFGPGTRLLVL.

J is TRBJ1-3 and V is TRBV7-9; 8 bases are a match to TRBD1. This CDR3 is 16 amino acids long. Germline V gene lookup returns CDR1 SEHNR and CDR2 FQNEAQ (reference sequence). After removal of 1 base from V and 4 bases from J, the junction contained 6 bases not matched to a gene. CDR3 sequence reads: CASSLGDRPGGNTIYF. CDR3 coding DNA: TGTGCCAGCAGCTTAGGGGACAGGCCAGGGGGAAACACCATATATTTT.

The J gene is TRBJ1-2, the V gene TRBV29-1; 8 bases map to TRBD1. V lost 6 bases to trimming and J lost 5 bases; unmatched junction nucleotides: 8. The CDR3 is 13 residues long. CDR1 is SQVTM and CDR2 is ANQGSEA in the germline V gene. CDR3 bases: TGCAGCGTAACCGGACAGGGCCCTTATGGCTACACCTTC. It codes for CSVTGQGPYGYTF. Full variable domain (missing parts from reference TRBV29-1 and TRBJ1-2): SAVISQKPSRDICQRGTSLTIQCQVDSQVTMMFWYRQQPGQSLTLIATANQGSEATYESGFVIDKFPISRPNLTFSTLTVSNMSPEDSSIYLCSVTGQGPYGYTFGSGTRLTVV.

V usage is TRBV5-1 and J usage is TRBJ2-5; a weak D match, TRBD2 (5 bases). V was cut by 4 bases and J by 5 bases, with 18 bases left in between. Germline loops: CDR1 SGHRS, CDR2 YFSETQ. The CDR3 contains 15 residues. CDR3: CASSSTSGSGETQYF. The CDR3 DNA follows: TGCGCCAGCAGCAGTACCAGTGGGAGCGGCGAGACCCAGTACTTC.

This clone was observed once. This chain joins TRBV27 and TRBJ2-7; 9 bases are a match to TRBD2. The J segment lost 6 bases and the V segment lost 6 bases, leaving 12 bases of the junction unmatched. The germline gives CDR1 MNHEY, CDR2 SMNVEV (reference sequence). This CDR3 has 15 residues. In DNA form, the CDR3 reads TGTGCCAGCAGCCAACTCCCGGGACTAGCTTCCGAGCAGTACTTC. Translating gives CASSQLPGLASEQYF.

The rearrangement links TRBV27 to TRBJ2-7; D perhaps matches TRBD1 (6 bases). Trimming took off 5 bases at V and 3 bases at J, with 11 bases between the two ends. The CDR3 is 13 residues long. CDR1 is MNHEY and CDR2 is SMNVEV in the germline V gene (reference sequence). This chain's CDR3 is CASSKGHGYEQYF. CDR3 DNA sequence: TGTGCCAGCAGTAAGGGACATGGCTACGAGCAGTACTTC.

V usage is TRBV10-2 and J usage is TRBJ2-5; 10 bases agree with TRBD1. The CDR3 is made up of 16 amino acids. The trim removed 4 bases at V and 0 bases at J, leaving 5 bases unmatched. Germline V CDR1 and CDR2: WSHSY, SAAADI. DNA of the CDR3: TGCGCCAGCAGTGGGGGGGACAGGGGTTACCAAGAGACCCAGTACTTC. This codes for CASSGGDRGYQETQYF.

This chain uses TRBV4-1 with TRBJ1-2, with a weak D call TRBD1 (5 bases). The CDR3 consists of 15 residues. Germline values: CDR1 MGHRA, CDR2 YSYEKL. V gave up 2 bases and J gave up 5 bases, with 15 bases separating them. CDR3 loop: CASSQSPGGGYGYTF. In DNA, the CDR3 is TGCGCCAGCAGCCAATCTCCCGGGGGGGGGTATGGCTACACCTTC.

V is TRBV10-1 and J is TRBJ2-1; maybe TRBD1 (6 bases). Germline V gives CDR1 WNHNN, CDR2 SYGVQD (reference sequence). With 3 bases removed from V and 8 bases from J, the gap between germline ends came to 11 bases. The CDR3 has 13 amino acids. The CDR3 DNA reads TGCGCCAGCAGTGACCTAGGGGGTGATGAGCAGTTCTTC. Its translation: CASSDLGGDEQFF.

This sequence joins TRBV4-3 and TRBJ2-3, with TRBD2 identical over 9 bases. Per germline, CDR1 LGHNA and CDR2 YSLEER. The CDR3 runs to 18 residues. V trimming: 0 bases; J trimming: 4 bases; junction bases outside the gene matches: 11. The CDR3 protein is CASSQEKGRGGYSDTQYF. CDR3 in DNA: TGCGCCAGCAGCCAAGAAAAGGGGCGGGGGGGCTACTCAGATACGCAGTATTTT.

In its sample, this clone was seen a few times. This chain links TRBV4-1 with TRBJ1-5; D gene uncertain. Trimming removed 1 base from V and 2 bases from J, with 3 bases in between. The CDR3 has 13 residues. Per germline, CDR1 MGHRA and CDR2 YSYEKL. Here the CDR3 reads CASSQVGNQPQHF. The DNA of the CDR3 is TGCGCCAGCAGCCAAGTCGGCAATCAGCCCCAGCATTTT.

The chain combines TRBV5-4 with TRBJ2-1; 9 positions match TRBD2. The CDR3 has 18 amino acids. Trimming took 0 bases from V and 0 from J; bases not matched to a gene: 7. The germline CDR1 and CDR2 sequences are SGHNT and YYREEE (reference sequence). The CDR3 sequence: CASSLATLAGYSYNEQFF. In DNA, the CDR3 is TGTGCCAGCAGCTTGGCGACACTAGCGGGTTACTCCTACAATGAGCAGTTCTTC. The full variable domain, its missing parts supplied by reference TRBV5-4 and TRBJ2-1, is ETGVTQSPTHLIKTRGQQVTLRCSSQSGHNTVSWYQQALGQGPQFIFQYYREEENGRGNFPPRFSGLQFPNYSSELNVNALELDDSALYLCASSLATLAGYSYNEQFFGPGTRLTVL.

CDR3: CASRIAREGLSQETQYF. CDR3 nucleotide sequence: TGTGCCAGCAGAATAGCGCGGGAGGGATTAAGCCAAGAGACCCAGTACTTC. This sequence joins TRBV2 and TRBJ2-5, with TRBD2 matching 9 bases. Germline V gives CDR1 SNHLY, CDR2 FYNNEI. V dropped 6 bases and J dropped 1; count of bases not matched to a gene: 12. The CDR3 spans 17 residues.

The chain uses TRBV3-1 (or the pseudogene TRBV3-2) and TRBJ2-3; 14 positions match TRBD2. The V segment lost 5 bases and the J segment 7 bases; nucleotides outside the gene matches: 8. Germline V gene sequence: CDR1 LGHDT, CDR2 YNNKEL (reference sequence). The CDR3 spans 16 residues. The CDR3 DNA sequence: TGTGCCAGCAGCTTTCGGACTAGCGGGGGGACGAATACGCAGTATTTT. It codes for CASSFRTSGGTNTQYF.

This clone was seen a handful of times. The chain recombines TRBV15 with TRBJ1-5; D not certain. CDR3 length: 14 residues. V dropped 3 bases and J dropped 1 base, with 7 bases sitting between them. Germline V CDR1 and CDR2: LNHNV, YYDKDF (reference sequence). The DNA for the CDR3 is TGTGCCACCAGCAGTGGTAGAAGCAATCAGCCCCAGCATTTT. This translates into CATSSGRSNQPQHF.

This sequence joins TRBV28 and TRBJ2-1; 9 nucleotides match TRBD2. The CDR3 extends over 16 amino acids. V lost 3 bases and J lost 6; bases outside the gene matches: 9. CDR1 is MDHEN and CDR2 is SYDVKM in the germline V gene. CDR3 loop: CASSFSGRRGFNEQFF. The CDR3 DNA follows: TGTGCCAGCAGTTTTAGCGGGAGACGGGGGTTCAATGAGCAGTTCTTC.

This chain connects TRBV6-2 or TRBV6-3 to TRBJ1-3, with D perhaps matching TRBD1 (6 bases). The germline V gene has CDR1 MNHEY and CDR2 SVGEGT. There are 16 residues in the CDR3. The germline V and J ends were trimmed by 6 bases and 0 bases, with 15 bases remaining between them. CDR3 in DNA: TGTGCCAGCAGCCGAAGGGACATTCGCTCTGGAAACACCATATATTTT. It codes for CASSRRDIRSGNTIYF.

With regard to this clone: This same CDR3 is encoded by further DNA sequences in the sample. The rearrangement joins TRBV10-3 to TRBJ2-7; 8 nucleotides match TRBD2. This CDR3 comprises 15 residues. With V trimmed by 3 bases and J by 4 bases, 8 bases remained unmatched. Per the germline V gene, CDR1 is ENHRY and CDR2 is SYGVKD. Here the CDR3 reads CAISDPPGGAYEQYF. CDR3 in DNA: TGTGCCATCAGTGACCCCCCGGGGGGGGCTTACGAGCAGTACTTC.

This chain links TRBV30 with TRBJ1-5; TRBD1 might be the D (5 bases). Germline loops: CDR1 GTSNPN, CDR2 SVGIG (reference sequence). The CDR3 is 14 residues long. Trimming pared 0 bases from V and 5 bases from J, leaving 11 bases between. The CDR3 DNA follows: TGTGCCTGGAGTGTACTGACAGTCCATCAGCCCCAGCATTTT. Translated, it gives CAWSVLTVHQPQHF. The full variable domain, completed using reference TRBV30 and TRBJ1-5, is SQTIHQWPATLVQPVGSPLSLECTVEGTSNPNLYWYRQAAGRGLQLLFYSVGIGQISSEVPQNLSASRPQDRQFILSSKKLLLSDSGFYLCAWSVLTVHQPQHFGDGTRLSIL.